Sequencing of this TCR beta chain was carried out in a study of long-term antiretroviral therapy in people with HIV. Study summary: The immediate-ART recommendation dates to 2015, and the earliest samples predate it by about a decade. Regarding the study as a whole: It was not possible to obtain data on ART adherence, viral resistance or therapy changes. In the period from the mid-2000s to the late 2010s, blood was collected, possibly under older ART regimens. Comparison with controls showed narrower CDR3 length ranges in HIV repertoires.

Points on this clone: The target antigen is unknown.

Samples were assayed with immunoSEQ v3.0 at survey level. Measured with immunoSEQ multiplex PCR; TCRdb has only the in-frame clones, and not every one. The sample yields almost 20,000 clones, 80% seen once. This CDR3 has 17 amino acids. From germline, CDR1 is SGHRS and CDR2 YFSETQ. Trimming stripped 1 base from V and 6 bases from J, with 23 bases between. The material sequenced was unsorted PBMCs, taken 0.2 years after starting antiretroviral therapy. The V gene is TRBV5-1, the J gene TRBJ2-7; no firm D call. The receptor was derived from a woman between 40 and 55 years old with HIV. This CDR3 reads CASSLIPVGTEVGEQYF. In nucleotides, the CDR3 is TGCGCCAGCAGCTTGATTCCGGTAGGAACAGAGGTTGGCGAGCAGTACTTC.